These 20 T cell receptor beta chains originate from one sample sequenced in a study of blood T cell repertoires in COVID-19. Sequencing was performed with immunoSEQ multiplex PCR; in TCRdb, only in-frame clones are kept and a portion is missing. There are about 68,000 clones in the sample; around nine tenths occur only once, and 3.4% lies in the top ten. The sample taken for sequencing was peripheral blood. These receptors all stem from a woman aged 45 to 65 with COVID-19, enrolled during active disease.

This rearrangement joins TRBV6-2 or TRBV6-3 to TRBJ2-7; 7 nucleotides agree with TRBD2. V gave up 0 bases and J gave up 6 bases; unmatched junction bases: 5. This CDR3 has 14 residues. Germline loops: CDR1 MNHEY, CDR2 SVGEGT. The CDR3 sequence: CASSYSAGVREQYF. The DNA for the CDR3 is TGTGCCAGCAGTTACTCCGCGGGAGTGCGCGAGCAGTACTTC.

A few counts support this clone. The rearrangement joins TRBV7-9 to TRBJ1-3; TRBD1 is a possible D gene (6 bases). Germline loops: CDR1 SEHNR, CDR2 FQNEAQ (reference sequence). The V gene lost 4 bases and the J gene lost 0 bases, with 13 bases spanning the gap. The CDR3 is made up of 16 amino acids. The CDR3 loop is CASSSADRSSGNTIYF. CDR3 bases: TGTGCCAGCAGCTCCGCTGACAGGTCCTCTGGAAACACCATATATTTT.

This sequence joins TRBV19 and TRBJ1-4, with 9 nucleotides matching TRBD1. The CDR3 has 16 amino acids. With 5 bases clipped from V and 0 bases from J, the junction kept 4 bases outside the gene matches. Germline V gene data show CDR1 as LNHDA and CDR2 as SQIVND (reference sequence). The CDR3 region is CASSDWTGATNEKLFF. The CDR3 DNA reads TGTGCCAGTAGTGATTGGACAGGGGCAACTAATGAAAAACTGTTTTTT.

The CDR3 loop reads CASSRFGQGPYNEQFF. Here the CDR3 DNA reads TGCGCCAGCAGCCGTTTCGGACAGGGCCCATACAATGAGCAGTTCTTC. The V and J genes are TRBV4-3 and TRBJ2-1, with 8 bases that match TRBD1. Germline V gene lookup returns CDR1 LGHNA and CDR2 YSLEER. This CDR3 spans 16 amino acids. With 4 bases clipped from V and 4 bases from J, the junction kept 9 bases outside the gene matches.

This chain uses TRBV4-2 with TRBJ2-2, with D possibly TRBD2 on 6 matching bases. Germline values: CDR1 LGHNA, CDR2 YNFKEQ. V was cut by 5 bases and J by 1 base, with 8 bases left in between. The CDR3 runs 14 residues. The CDR3 here is CASSGTQNTGELFF. The CDR3 region has the DNA TGTGCCAGCAGCGGGACTCAGAACACCGGGGAGCTGTTTTTT.

The V and J genes are TRBV5-4 and TRBJ2-1, with a possible D match to TRBD2 (6 bases). There are 14 residues in the CDR3. The V end lost 5 bases, the J end lost 3 bases, and 12 bases lay between the germline ends. From germline, CDR1 is SGHNT and CDR2 YYREEE (reference sequence). The CDR3 sequence: CASSRGTLYNEQFF. As DNA, the CDR3 is TGTGCCAGCAGTCGAGGGACTCTCTACAATGAGCAGTTCTTC.

The V and J genes are TRBV4-1 and TRBJ2-3; D remains ambiguous. V was trimmed by 0 bases and J by 9 bases, leaving 16 bases between them. CDR1 is MGHRA, CDR2 YSYEKL, per germline. This CDR3 contains 15 residues. The CDR3 here is CASSQDWSAPGTQYF. The CDR3 bases are TGCGCCAGCAGCCAAGATTGGTCGGCCCCCGGGACGCAGTATTTT.

The chain combines TRBV5-1 with TRBJ2-1, with D uncertain. The germline CDR1 and CDR2 sequences are SGHRS and YFSETQ. V lost 2 bases, J lost 9 bases, and 18 bases lay in between. The CDR3 contains 15 residues. The DNA of the CDR3 is TGCGCCAGCAGCTTATCTTCCGGCGGTCAGCGTGAGCAGTTCTTC. It codes for CASSLSSGGQREQFF.

This chain connects TRBV6-5 to TRBJ1-1, with a possible D match to TRBD1 (6 bases). Trimming took 6 bases from V and 6 from J, leaving 17 bases between them. This CDR3 has 14 residues. CDR1 is MNHEY, CDR2 SVGAGI, per germline. CDR3 DNA sequence: TGTGCCAGCAGACCTCAGGGGATTTGGTCTGAAGCTTTCTTT. This translates into CASRPQGIWSEAFF.

This sequence joins TRBV3-1 (or the pseudogene TRBV3-2) and TRBJ2-2; 16 nucleotides agree with TRBD2. The CDR3 sequence is 17 residues long. The J segment lost 7 bases and the V segment lost 4 bases, leaving 6 bases of the junction unmatched. Germline CDR1 reads LGHDT; CDR2 reads YNNKEL (reference sequence). CDR3 DNA sequence: TGTGCCAGCAGCCGTGGGACTAGCGGGAGGGCCGGCGGGGAGCTGTTTTTT. It is translated as CASSRGTSGRAGGELFF.

This clone was detected only once. The rearrangement uses TRBV28 and TRBJ2-7, with TRBD1 matching over 8 bases. With V trimmed by 6 bases and J by 1 base, 11 bases remained unmatched. The CDR3 consists of 16 residues. In germline, CDR1 is MDHEN, CDR2 SYDVKM. The CDR3 here is CASSPSMGQVSYEQYF. CDR3 sequence (DNA): TGTGCCAGCAGCCCTAGTATGGGACAGGTGTCCTACGAGCAGTACTTC.

V and J are TRBV7-9 and TRBJ2-7; TRBD1 aligns across 8 bases. V was pared by 5 bases and J by 6 bases, with 15 bases of the junction left unmatched. This CDR3 is 16 amino acids long. CDR1 SEHNR and CDR2 FQNEAQ come from the germline V gene (reference sequence). CDR3 DNA: TGTGCCAGCAGCATTTGGACAGGGATCACTATCGTCGAGCAGTACTTC. This translates into CASSIWTGITIVEQYF. The variable domain in full, completed from reference TRBV7-9 and TRBJ2-7, reads DTGVSQNPRHKITKRGQNVTFRCDPISEHNRLYWYRQTLGQGPEFLTYFQNEAQLEKSRLLSDRFSAERPKGSFSTLEIQRTEQGDSAMYLCASSIWTGITIVEQYFGPGTRLTVT.

This chain connects TRBV11-3 to TRBJ2-5, with 8 nucleotides matching TRBD2. V gave up 3 bases and J gave up 2 bases; unmatched junction bases: 8. The CDR3 is 16 residues long. The germline V gene encodes CDR1 SGHNT and CDR2 YENEEA. The CDR3 loop is CASSFHLAGPQETQYF. The DNA for the CDR3 is TGTGCCAGCAGCTTCCATCTAGCGGGCCCTCAAGAGACCCAGTACTTC.

This clone was seen only once. The chain's CDR3 is CASSQDMGLRTGELFF. CDR3 bases: TGCGCCAGCAGCCAAGATATGGGACTTCGCACCGGGGAGCTGTTTTTT. The rearrangement uses TRBV4-1 and TRBJ2-2; the D gene is possibly TRBD2 (6 bases). Deletions cut 0 bases from V and 4 bases from J, with 12 bases between. Germline assignment: CDR1 MGHRA and CDR2 YSYEKL. The CDR3 contains 16 residues.

This clone occurred once. The J gene is TRBJ1-5, the V gene TRBV10-3, with D possibly TRBD1 on 6 matching bases. Trimming pared 4 bases from V and 3 bases from J, leaving 10 bases between. CDR1 and CDR2 (germline): ENHRY, SYGVKD. The CDR3 is 14 amino acids. CDR3 residues: CAISGGHSNQPQHF. In DNA, the CDR3 is TGTGCCATCAGTGGGGGACACTCCAATCAGCCCCAGCATTTT.

The rearrangement joins TRBV21-1 to TRBJ1-5; TRBD1, the D gene given by the table, was not confirmed from the DNA. TRBV21-1 is a documented pseudogene. This CDR3 comprises 11 residues. CDR3 bases: TGTGCCAGCCAAGGGACACAGCCCCAGCATTTT. It codes for CASQGTQPQHF.

The chain carries TRBV6-1 and TRBJ2-3; D remains unclear. The CDR3 has 19 residues. Germline CDR1 and CDR2: MNHNS and SASEGT. The V end was cut by 0 bases, the J end by 0 bases, with 19 bases between. The CDR3 loop is CASSEASLTQAVSTDTQYF. The CDR3, as DNA: TGTGCCAGCAGTGAAGCCAGTCTTACTCAGGCTGTCAGCACAGATACGCAGTATTTT.

The V gene is TRBV19, the J gene TRBJ2-1; maybe TRBD2 (6 bases). CDR3 length: 11 amino acids. Looked up from germline, CDR1 is LNHDA and CDR2 is SQIVND (reference sequence). The V end lost 6 bases, the J end lost 15 bases, and 15 bases lay between the germline ends. The CDR3 DNA is TGTGCCAGTAGGAACGGGGGAGGTCTGTTCTTC. Translation: CASRNGGGLFF.

There are a few counts of this clone. The V and J genes are TRBV25-1 and TRBJ2-1; 12 bases map to TRBD2. Germline CDR1 reads MGHDK; CDR2 reads SYGVNS. The V segment lost 8 bases and the J segment 7 bases; nucleotides outside the gene matches: 6. This CDR3 spans 14 amino acids. CDR3 coding DNA: TGTGCCAGCGCCTCTAGCGGGAGGGGGAATGAGCAGTTCTTC. This translates into CASASSGRGNEQFF.

This clone was counted once. This sequence joins TRBV6-5 and TRBJ1-5, with a weak D call TRBD1 (6 bases). Trimming left V 5 bases short and J 3 bases short, with 14 bases between. Germline values: CDR1 MNHEY, CDR2 SVGAGI. The CDR3 has 15 residues. CDR3 bases: TGTGCCAGCAGTACCACAGGGTCTTTCAATCAGCCCCAGCATTTT. Its protein product is CASSTTGSFNQPQHF.